The present T cell receptor (beta chain) was sequenced within a study of memory CD4+ T cells and cytomegalovirus serostatus (dated by TCRdb to the late 2010s). At the level of the whole study: A total of 35 or so healthy Belgian adults, of whom 9 were CMV seropositive and 24 were CMV seronegative, were included in the cohort. CD4+ memory TCRbeta repertoires of a Belgian cohort with known cytomegalovirus serostatus were sequenced in order to replicate a published TCR-based CMV serostatus classifier. Study-wide conclusions, independent of this receptor: On the Belgian cohort, the classifier based on the original framework reached a median bootstrapped AUC of roughly 0.96, with a 95% CI of 0.76-1.00. Results were interpreted as suggesting that the CMV-associated TCR signature is largely present in the CD4+ memory repertoire. Unlike the original study, which covered naive and memory CD4+ and CD8+ populations, the Belgian study sequenced only CD4+CD45RO+ memory cells. Of 164 previously reported CMV-associated TCRbeta sequences, approximately 64 appeared in the CD4+ memory repertoires, each in one to five individuals. For CMV serostatus prediction, a median bootstrapped AUC of approximately 0.95 was reached with the original framework, and a median bootstrapped AUC of approximately 0.9 was reached with a US-trained random forest.

Genomic DNA was extracted from sorted cells with the Quick-DNA Microprep Kit. Amplification of TCRbeta DNA was done with the immunoSEQ hsTCRbeta kit, following the protocol from the manufacturer. TCRbeta libraries were sequenced on an Illumina MiSeq instrument. The source study handled its data this way. Following removal of out-of-frame sequences, approximately 2.1 million distinct TCRbeta sequences were retained, with an average of around 70,000 per individual. Each individual was scored using the number of approximately 160 previously reported CMV-associated TCRbeta sequences that the individual carried and the total number of productive distinct TCRbeta sequences. A beta-binomial model was reimplemented in Python, and scikit-learn random forests with default parameters were trained on data from the US cohort. On the Belgian cohort, classifier performance was reported as the median AUC, along with percentile confidence intervals, across 10,000 bootstrap iterations. This immuneACCESS table, as held by TCRdb, lists in-frame sequences with V and J called but not all clones. Of the missing ones, under half trace to an unresolved V gene in checked studies; the others have no known cause. The V and J calls and the clone size are those of that table, but D and trimming were determined from the DNA. This sample holds 45,000 or so clones; about four fifths were observed only once. 0.95% to 1.3% of the sample belongs to the ten largest clones.

A FACSAria II was used to sort memory CD4+ T cells, defined as single viable CD3+CD4+CD8-CD45RO+ cells. CMV serostatus was determined using a Roche Elecsys assay that detects serum IgG against CMV pp150, pp28, p38 and p52. Once the samples were thawed, total CD4+ T cells were enriched through positive selection using CD4 magnetic microbeads. Samples originated from another study that specifically interrogated the CD4+ T cell memory repertoire. Peripheral blood mononuclear cells were isolated and cryopreserved following standard operating procedures; serum was stored at -80 °C. The staining relied on CD3-PerCP (BW264/56), CD4-APC (RPA-T4), CD45RO-PE (UCHT1) and CD8-Pacific Orange (3B5) antibodies, and Sytox blue was used to exclude non-viable cells. Per the germline V gene (reference sequence), SGHNT is the CDR1 and YYREEE is the CDR2. Including the terminal cysteine and phenylalanine, the CDR3 comprises 14 residues. This entry keeps only the CDR3 DNA: 42 bases, framed from base 1. Compared with germline, V lacks 4 bases and J lacks 0 bases; bases without a gene match: 2.

A word on this clone: The antigen this receptor binds is unknown. Base-call qualities are not available, and no considerably larger clone is one nucleotide away.

The source material was memory CD4+ T cells from blood. Recombination linked TRBV5-4 to TRBJ1-1, and 8 junction bases match TRBD1. This receptor was identified in an adult in good health and CMV-seronegative. This receptor has the CDR3 CASSKTGVNTEAFF. Read as DNA, the sequence is TGTGCCAGCAGCAAGACAGGGGTGAACACTGAAGCTTTCTTT.